This TCR beta chain stems from a study of blood T cell repertoires in COVID-19. Study summary: Acute and convalescent COVID-19 samples came from the United States, Italy and Spain. The cDNA or gDNA used as material had been derived from T cells, B-cell-depleted T cells, or PBMCs.

In the original processing: Amplification of reference gene primers was used by the study to estimate nucleated cell counts. Repertoires were generated with immunoSEQ multiplex PCR, while TCRdb's copy carries only in-frame clones and drops some. The DNA gave D and trimming, while V, J and clone size come from that table. The sample holds roughly 120,000 clones, approximately 84% seen once. Germline V CDR1 and CDR2: SEHNR, FQNEAQ (reference sequence). The CDR3 has 16 amino acids. The V segment lost 3 bases and the J segment 6 bases; nucleotides outside the gene matches: 12. The sequence derives from a woman aged 60-70 years with acute or convalescent COVID-19. J is TRBJ1-2 and V is TRBV7-9; 8 bases align to TRBD1. Sequencing was carried out using peripheral blood. CDR3 in amino acids: CASSFARTGKLDGYTF. Here the CDR3 DNA reads TGTGCCAGCAGCTTCGCTCGGACAGGGAAATTAGATGGCTACACCTTC.